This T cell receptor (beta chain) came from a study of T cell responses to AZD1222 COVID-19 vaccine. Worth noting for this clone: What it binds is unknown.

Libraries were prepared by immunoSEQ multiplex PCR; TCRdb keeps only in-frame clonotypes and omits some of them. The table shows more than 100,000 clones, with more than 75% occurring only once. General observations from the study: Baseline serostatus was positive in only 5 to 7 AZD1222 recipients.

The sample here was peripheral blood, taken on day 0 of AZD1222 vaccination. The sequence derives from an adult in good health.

This CDR3 reads CASSSPGQGPGNTIYF. CDR3 nucleotide sequence: TGTGCCAGCAGCTCCCCGGGACAGGGCCCTGGAAACACCATATATTTT. The chain joins TRBV7-9 to TRBJ1-3, with 9 positions matching TRBD1. Germline V lookup: CDR1 SEHNR, CDR2 FQNEAQ (reference sequence). V lost 4 bases to trimming and J lost 2 bases; unmatched junction nucleotides: 6. The length of the CDR3 is 16 residues.